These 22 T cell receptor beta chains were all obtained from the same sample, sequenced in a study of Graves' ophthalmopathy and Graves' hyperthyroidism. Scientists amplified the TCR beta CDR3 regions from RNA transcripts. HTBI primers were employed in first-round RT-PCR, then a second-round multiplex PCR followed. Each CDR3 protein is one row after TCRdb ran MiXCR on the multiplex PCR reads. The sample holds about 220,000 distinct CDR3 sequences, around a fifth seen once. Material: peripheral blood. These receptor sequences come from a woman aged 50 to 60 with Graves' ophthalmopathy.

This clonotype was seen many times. CDR3 nucleotide sequence: TGTGCCAGCAGCGTAGCCCCGACAGGGTCTGGCGGCTACACCTTC. As protein: CASSVAPTGSGGYTF. This chain connects TRBV9 to TRBJ1-2; TRBD1 agrees at 7 bases. Per the germline V gene, CDR1 is SGDLS and CDR2 is YYNGEE. V lost 0 bases, J lost 8 bases, and 10 bases stayed unmatched. CDR3 length: 15 residues. The full variable domain, completed using reference TRBV9 and TRBJ1-2, is DSGVTQTPKHLITATGQRVTLRCSPRSGDLSVYWYQQSLDQGLQFLIQYYNGEERAKGNILERFSAQQFPDLHSELNLSSLELGDSALYFCASSVAPTGSGGYTFGSGTRLTVV.

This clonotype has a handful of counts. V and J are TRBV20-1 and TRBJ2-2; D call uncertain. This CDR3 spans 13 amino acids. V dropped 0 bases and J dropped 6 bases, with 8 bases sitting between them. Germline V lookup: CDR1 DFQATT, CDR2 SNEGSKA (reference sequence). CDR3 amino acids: CSARDLKAGELFF. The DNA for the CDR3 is TGCAGTGCTAGAGATCTTAAGGCCGGGGAGCTGTTTTTT.

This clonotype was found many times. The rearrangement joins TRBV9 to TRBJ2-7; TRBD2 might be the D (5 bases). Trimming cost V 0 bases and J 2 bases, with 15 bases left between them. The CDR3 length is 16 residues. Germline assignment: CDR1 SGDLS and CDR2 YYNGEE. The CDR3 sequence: CASSVAASRLPYEQYF. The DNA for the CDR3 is TGTGCCAGCAGCGTAGCTGCTAGCAGACTTCCCTACGAGCAGTACTTC.

The CDR3 coding sequence is TGTGCCTGGAGTGTTGTCAGACACTACGAGCAGTACTTC. Translation: CAWSVVRHYEQYF. The chain recombines TRBV30 with TRBJ2-7; D gene unclear. The CDR3 is 13 amino acids. Germline-derived CDR1 and CDR2 are GTSNPN and SVGIG (reference sequence). The V gene lost 0 bases and the J gene lost 3 bases, with 9 bases spanning the gap. The full variable domain, with the rest looked up from reference TRBV30 and TRBJ2-7, is SQTIHQWPATLVQPVGSPLSLECTVEGTSNPNLYWYRQAAGRGLQLLFYSVGIGQISSEVPQNLSASRPQDRQFILSSKKLLLSDSGFYLCAWSVVRHYEQYFGPGTRLTVT.

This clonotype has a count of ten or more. Here the CDR3 reads CASSSATGYYHPYEQYF. The CDR3 DNA reads TGTGCCAGCAGTTCCGCGACAGGGTACTACCATCCCTACGAGCAGTACTTC. The V and J genes are TRBV27 and TRBJ2-7, with 7 bases identical to TRBD1. The CDR3 has 17 amino acids. The J segment lost 2 bases and the V segment lost 4 bases, leaving 14 bases of the junction unmatched. In germline, CDR1 is MNHEY, CDR2 SMNVEV (reference sequence).

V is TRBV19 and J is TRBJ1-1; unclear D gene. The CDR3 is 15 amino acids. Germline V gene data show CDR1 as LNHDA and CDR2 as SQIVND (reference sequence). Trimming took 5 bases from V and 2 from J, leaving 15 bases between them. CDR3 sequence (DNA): TGTGCCAGTAGTGCAAACGCGGCAGTTAACACTGAAGCTTTCTTT. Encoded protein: CASSANAAVNTEAFF.

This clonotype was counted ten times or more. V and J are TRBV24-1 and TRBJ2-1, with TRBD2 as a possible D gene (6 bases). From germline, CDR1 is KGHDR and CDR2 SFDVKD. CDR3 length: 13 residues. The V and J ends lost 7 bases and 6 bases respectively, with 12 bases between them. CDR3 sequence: CATRAGTSNEQFF. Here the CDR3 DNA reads TGTGCCACCAGAGCCGGGACTTCCAATGAGCAGTTCTTC.

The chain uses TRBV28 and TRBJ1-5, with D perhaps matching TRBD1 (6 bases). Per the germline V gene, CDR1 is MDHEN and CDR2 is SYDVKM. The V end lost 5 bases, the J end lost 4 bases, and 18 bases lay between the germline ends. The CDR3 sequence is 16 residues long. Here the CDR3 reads CASSLAGQSLNQPQHF. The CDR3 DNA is TGTGCCAGCAGTCTTGCCGGACAGTCACTTAATCAGCCCCAGCATTTT.

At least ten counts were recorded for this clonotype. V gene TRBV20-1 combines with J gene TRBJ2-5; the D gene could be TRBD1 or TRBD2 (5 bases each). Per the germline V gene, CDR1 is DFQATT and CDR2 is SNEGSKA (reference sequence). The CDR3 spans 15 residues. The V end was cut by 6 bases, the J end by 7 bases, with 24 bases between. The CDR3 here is CSAAVGGQGVGTQYF. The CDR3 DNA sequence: TGCAGTGCGGCCGTGGGCGGGCAGGGCGTGGGGACCCAGTACTTC.

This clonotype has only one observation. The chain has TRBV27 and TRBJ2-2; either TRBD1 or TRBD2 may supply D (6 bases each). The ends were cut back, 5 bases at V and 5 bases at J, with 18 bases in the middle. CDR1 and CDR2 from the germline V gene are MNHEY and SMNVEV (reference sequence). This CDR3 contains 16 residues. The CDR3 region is CASSREYRELTGELFF. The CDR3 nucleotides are TGTGCCAGCAGTCGGGAGTACAGGGAATTGACCGGGGAGCTGTTTTTT.

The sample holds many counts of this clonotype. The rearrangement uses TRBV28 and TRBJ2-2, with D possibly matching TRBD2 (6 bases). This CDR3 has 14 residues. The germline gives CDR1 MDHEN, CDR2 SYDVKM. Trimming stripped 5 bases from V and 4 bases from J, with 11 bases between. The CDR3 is CASSDRGLTGELFF. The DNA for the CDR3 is TGTGCCAGCAGTGACCGGGGACTCACCGGGGAGCTGTTTTTT.

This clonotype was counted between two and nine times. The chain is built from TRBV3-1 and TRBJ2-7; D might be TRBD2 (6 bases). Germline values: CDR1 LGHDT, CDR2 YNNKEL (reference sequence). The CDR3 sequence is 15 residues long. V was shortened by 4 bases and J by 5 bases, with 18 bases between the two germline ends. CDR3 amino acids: CASSPVTSVFHEQYF. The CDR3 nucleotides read TGTGCCAGCAGCCCCGTGACTAGTGTGTTCCACGAGCAGTACTTC.

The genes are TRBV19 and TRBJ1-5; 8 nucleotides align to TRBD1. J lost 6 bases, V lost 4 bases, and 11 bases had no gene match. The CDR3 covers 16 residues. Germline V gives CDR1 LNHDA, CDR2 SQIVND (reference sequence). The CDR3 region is CASSNRDRLVRQPQHF. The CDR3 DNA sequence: TGTGCCAGTAGTAACCGGGACAGGCTAGTCCGTCAGCCCCAGCATTTT.

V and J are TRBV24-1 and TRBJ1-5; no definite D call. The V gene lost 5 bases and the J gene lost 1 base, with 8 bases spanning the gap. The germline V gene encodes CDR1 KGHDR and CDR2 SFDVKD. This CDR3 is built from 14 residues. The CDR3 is CATSGGASNQPQHF. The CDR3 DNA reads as TGTGCCACCAGTGGTGGTGCCAGCAATCAGCCCCAGCATTTT.

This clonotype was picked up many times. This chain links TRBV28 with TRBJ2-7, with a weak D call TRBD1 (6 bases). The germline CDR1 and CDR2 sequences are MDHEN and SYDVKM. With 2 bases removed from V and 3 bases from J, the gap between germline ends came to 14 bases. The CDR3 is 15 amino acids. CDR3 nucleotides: TGTGCCAGCAGTTTAGGGGACATTCGGAGCTACGAGCAGTACTTC. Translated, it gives CASSLGDIRSYEQYF. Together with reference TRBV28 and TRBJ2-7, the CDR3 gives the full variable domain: DVKVTQSSRYLVKRTGEKVFLECVQDMDHENMFWYRQDPGLGLRLIYFSYDVKMKEKGDIPEGYSVSREKKERFSLILESASTNQTSMYLCASSLGDIRSYEQYFGPGTRLTVT.

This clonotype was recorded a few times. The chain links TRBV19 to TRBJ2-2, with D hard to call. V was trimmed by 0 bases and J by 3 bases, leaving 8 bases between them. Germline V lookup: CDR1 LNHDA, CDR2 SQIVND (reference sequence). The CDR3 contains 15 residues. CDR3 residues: CASSIDWSHTGELFF. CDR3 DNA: TGTGCCAGTAGTATAGATTGGTCCCACACCGGGGAGCTGTTTTTT. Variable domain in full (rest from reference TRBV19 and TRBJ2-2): DGGITQSPKYLFRKEGQNVTLSCEQNLNHDAMYWYRQDPGQGLRLIYYSQIVNDFQKGDIAEGYSVSREKKESFPLTVTSAQKNPTAFYLCASSIDWSHTGELFFGEGSRLTVL.

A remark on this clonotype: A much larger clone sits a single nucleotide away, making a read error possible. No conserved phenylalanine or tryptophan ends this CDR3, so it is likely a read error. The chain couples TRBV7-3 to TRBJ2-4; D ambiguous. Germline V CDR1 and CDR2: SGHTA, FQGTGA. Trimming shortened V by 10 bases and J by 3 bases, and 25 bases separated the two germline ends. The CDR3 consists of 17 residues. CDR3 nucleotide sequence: TGTGCCACCTTAAATACCTGGAAGCTGCCGCGCAAAAACATTCAGTACCTC. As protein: CATLNTWKLPRKNIQYL.

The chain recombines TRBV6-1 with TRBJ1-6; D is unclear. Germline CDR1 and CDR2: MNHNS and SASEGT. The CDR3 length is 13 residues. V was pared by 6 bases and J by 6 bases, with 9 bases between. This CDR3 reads CASRPGLNSPLHF. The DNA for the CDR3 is TGTGCCAGCAGACCGGGCCTTAATTCACCCCTCCACTTT.

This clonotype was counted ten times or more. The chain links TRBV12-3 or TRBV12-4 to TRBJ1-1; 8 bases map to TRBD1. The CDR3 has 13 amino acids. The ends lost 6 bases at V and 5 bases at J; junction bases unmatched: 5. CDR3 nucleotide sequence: TGTGCCAGCAGCGGACAGGGCATTACTGAAGCTTTCTTT. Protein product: CASSGQGITEAFF.

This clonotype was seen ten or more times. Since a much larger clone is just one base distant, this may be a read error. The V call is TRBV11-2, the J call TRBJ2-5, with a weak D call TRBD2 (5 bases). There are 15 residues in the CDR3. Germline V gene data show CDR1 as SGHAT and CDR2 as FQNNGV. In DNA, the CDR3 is TGTGCCAGCAACTTAGGAGGTATCCCCGAAGAGACCCAGTACTTC. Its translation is CASNLGGIPEETQYF.

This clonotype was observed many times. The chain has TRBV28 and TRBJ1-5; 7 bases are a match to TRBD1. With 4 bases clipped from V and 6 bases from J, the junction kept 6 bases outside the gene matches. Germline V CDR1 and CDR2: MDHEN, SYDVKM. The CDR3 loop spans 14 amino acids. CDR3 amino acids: CASSSTGEVQPQHF. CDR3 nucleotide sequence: TGTGCCAGCAGTTCCACAGGGGAGGTTCAGCCCCAGCATTTT.

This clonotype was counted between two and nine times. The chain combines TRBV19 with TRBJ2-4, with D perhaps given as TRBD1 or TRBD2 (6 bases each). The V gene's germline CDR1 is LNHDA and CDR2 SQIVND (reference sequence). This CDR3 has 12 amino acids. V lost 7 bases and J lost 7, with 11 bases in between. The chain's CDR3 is CASNQGGNIQYF. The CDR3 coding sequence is TGTGCCAGTAACCAAGGGGGGAACATTCAGTACTTC. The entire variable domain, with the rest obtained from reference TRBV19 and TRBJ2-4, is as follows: DGGITQSPKYLFRKEGQNVTLSCEQNLNHDAMYWYRQDPGQGLRLIYYSQIVNDFQKGDIAEGYSVSREKKESFPLTVTSAQKNPTAFYLCASNQGGNIQYFGAGTRLSVL.